This T cell receptor beta chain was recovered during a study of shared clonotypes between healthy human individuals. This CDR3 comprises 13 residues. In germline, CDR1 is GTSNPN, CDR2 SVGIG (reference sequence). The ends were cut back, 2 bases at V and 6 bases at J, with 11 bases in the middle. Of note for this clone: The antigen is not known.

It was CD45RO-negative cells, positively selected for CCR7, that made up naive CD8 cells, with terminally differentiated effector memory CD45RA+ cells excluded. All the donors were Caucasian adults who lived in Nashville, Tennessee. The study's findings and limits: Investigators expected sequencing depth to affect clonotype sharing among donors. Estimated richness values were generally larger in naive subsets than in memory subsets.

The protocol was immunoSEQ multiplex PCR, while the TCRdb copy is restricted to in-frame clones and leaves out a portion. This table holds approximately 2,000,000 clones, 85% to 95% found once. V and J are TRBV30 and TRBJ2-1; D uncertain. The sample taken for sequencing was naive CD8+ T cells from PBMCs. The clonotype was recovered from a man in his late teens or twenties in good health. Some clones in this sample may be carry-over from other donors' samples. The CDR3 here is CAWSYGAGNEQFF. Written as DNA, the CDR3 is TGTGCCTGGAGTTATGGAGCTGGCAATGAGCAGTTCTTC.